This T cell receptor (beta chain) comes out of a study of cytomegalovirus exposure and HLA in healthy donors. With respect to this clone: Its antigen remains unknown.

Trimming at V came to 5 bases and at J to 3 bases, leaving 5 bases not matched to a gene. The CDR3 loop spans 15 amino acids. Germline-derived CDR1 and CDR2 are SGHTA and FQGTGA. General observations from the study: Reportedly, HLA-A and HLA-B alleles of most subjects were accurately predicted from TCR beta. In a later analysis, TCR association rates varied by HLA locus: DRB1 most, HLA-C fewest. Earlier analysis looked at TCR beta V segments, and most were productive about 90% or about 30% of the time. Accounts indicate the classifier identified cytomegalovirus status with strong specificity and sensitivity.

Primers: 60 Vbeta forward and 13 Jbeta reverse. TCRdb's copy holds only in-frame clones and misses some; the assay was immunoSEQ multiplex PCR. Among over 150,000 clones, 82% were seen once, and the ten largest hold around 0.97%. Sequenced sample: PBMCs. The chain links TRBV7-3 to TRBJ1-4, with 8 bases that match TRBD1. This TCR was recovered from a girl between 2 and 10 years old in good health and CMV-seropositive. CDR3 bases: TGTGCCAGCAGCCTCACAGGGGGGGCTAATGAAAAACTGTTTTTT. Translating it yields CASSLTGGANEKLFF.